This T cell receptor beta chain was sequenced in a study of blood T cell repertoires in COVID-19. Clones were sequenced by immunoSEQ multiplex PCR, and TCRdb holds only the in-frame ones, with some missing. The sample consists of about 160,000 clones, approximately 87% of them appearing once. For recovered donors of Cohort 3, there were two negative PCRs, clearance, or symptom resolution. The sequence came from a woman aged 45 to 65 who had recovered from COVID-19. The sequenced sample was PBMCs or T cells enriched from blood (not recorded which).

CDR3 in amino acids: CASTQMSTDTQYF. Written as DNA, the CDR3 is TGTGCCAGCACCCAAATGAGCACAGATACGCAGTATTTT. The chain combines TRBV2 with TRBJ2-3; D is ambiguous. The CDR3 is 13 residues long. Germline CDR1 SNHLY, CDR2 FYNNEI. V was shortened by 7 bases and J by 0 bases, with 8 bases between the two germline ends.